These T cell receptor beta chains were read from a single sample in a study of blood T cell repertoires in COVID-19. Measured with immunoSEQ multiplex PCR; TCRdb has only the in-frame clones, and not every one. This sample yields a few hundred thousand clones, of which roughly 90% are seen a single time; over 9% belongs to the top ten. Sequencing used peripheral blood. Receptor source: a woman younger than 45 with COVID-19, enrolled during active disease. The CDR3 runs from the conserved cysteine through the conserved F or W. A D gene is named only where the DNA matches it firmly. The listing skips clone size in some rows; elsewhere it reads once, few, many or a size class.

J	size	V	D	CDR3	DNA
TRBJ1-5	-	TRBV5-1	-	CASSLGPGVAANQPQHF	TGCGCCAGCAGCTTGGGGCCGGGAGTAGCAGCTAATCAGCCCCAGCATTTT
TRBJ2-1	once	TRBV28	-	CASSSLSTDYPIYNEQFF	TGTGCCAGCAGTTCCCTTTCAACCGACTACCCAATTTACAATGAGCAGTTCTTC
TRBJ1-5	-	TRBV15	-	CATSSDGLDQPQHF	TGTGCCACCAGCAGTGACGGACTAGATCAGCCCCAGCATTTT
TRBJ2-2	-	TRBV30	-	CAWSLPDERVYTGELFF	TGTGCCTGGAGTCTCCCTGATGAGCGGGTCTACACCGGGGAGCTGTTTTTT
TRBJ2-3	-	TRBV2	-	CASSDMQVTDTQYF	TGTGCCAGCAGTGATATGCAGGTCACAGATACGCAGTATTTT
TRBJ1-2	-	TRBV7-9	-	CASSLSGSNYGYTF	TGTGCCAGCAGCTTATCCGGGAGTAACTATGGCTACACCTTC
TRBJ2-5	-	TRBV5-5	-	CASSLGQWETQYF	TGTGCCAGCAGCTTGGGACAGTGGGAGACCCAGTACTTC
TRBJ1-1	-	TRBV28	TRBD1	CASSIGTGPEAFF	TGTGCCAGCAGTATTGGGACAGGACCTGAAGCTTTCTTT
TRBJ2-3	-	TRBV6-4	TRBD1	CARSEGQDSTDTQYF	TGTGCCCGTTCGGAGGGACAGGACAGCACAGATACGCAGTATTTT
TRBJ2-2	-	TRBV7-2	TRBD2	CASSLKGLGAGELFF	TGTGCCAGCAGCTTGAAAGGACTAGGTGCCGGGGAGCTGTTTTTT
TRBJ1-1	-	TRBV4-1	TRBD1	CASSPGQGENTEAFF	TGCGCCAGCAGCCCCGGACAGGGCGAGAACACTGAAGCTTTCTTT
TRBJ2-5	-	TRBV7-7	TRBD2	CASSPLAGSQETQYF	TGTGCTAGCAGCCCTCTAGCGGGTAGCCAAGAGACCCAGTACTTC
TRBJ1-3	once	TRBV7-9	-	CASSLFHFVSGNTIYF	TGTGCCAGCAGCTTATTCCATTTTGTCTCTGGAAACACCATATATTTT
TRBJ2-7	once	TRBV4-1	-	CASSQEDGSPYEQYF	TGCGCCAGCAGCCAAGAGGACGGGAGTCCCTACGAGCAGTACTTC
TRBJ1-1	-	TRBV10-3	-	CAISREGGNTEAFF	TGTGCCATCAGTCGGGAAGGGGGGAACACTGAAGCTTTCTTT
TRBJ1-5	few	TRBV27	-	CASSLYPPQGSNQPQHF	TGTGCCAGCAGTTTATACCCCCCACAGGGAAGCAATCAGCCCCAGCATTTT
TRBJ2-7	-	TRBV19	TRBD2	CASKVTSGSYEQYF	TGTGCCAGTAAGGTAACTAGCGGGAGTTACGAGCAGTACTTC
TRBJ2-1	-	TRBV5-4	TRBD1	CASSLQGATYNEQFF	TGTGCCAGCAGCTTACAGGGGGCGACCTACAATGAGCAGTTCTTC
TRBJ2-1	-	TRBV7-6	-	CASSPMGSSRYNEQFF	TGTGCCAGCAGCCCGATGGGGTCTAGCCGGTACAATGAGCAGTTCTTC
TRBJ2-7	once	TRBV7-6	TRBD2	CASSLGGGRNIDEQYF	TGTGCCAGCAGCTTAGGAGGCGGGAGGAACATCGACGAGCAGTACTTC
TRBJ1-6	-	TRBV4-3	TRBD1	CASSQGGGTISPLHF	TGCGCCAGCAGCCAAGGAGGGGGCACAATTTCACCCCTCCACTTT
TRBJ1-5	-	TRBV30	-	CAWSGNNQPQHF	TGTGCCTGGAGTGGTAACAATCAGCCCCAGCATTTT
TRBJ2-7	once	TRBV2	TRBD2	CASRGTTYEQYF	TGTGCCAGCAGAGGGACTACCTACGAGCAGTACTTC
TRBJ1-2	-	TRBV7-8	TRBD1	CASRRDRDERAGYTF	TGTGCCAGCAGAAGGGACAGGGACGAACGAGCTGGCTACACCTTC
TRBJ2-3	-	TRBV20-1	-	CSASRTRGLTDTQYF	TGCAGTGCTAGTCGAACCAGGGGACTAACAGATACGCAGTATTTT
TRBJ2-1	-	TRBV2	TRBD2	CASLREASYNEQFF	TGTGCCAGCCTGCGGGAGGCCTCCTACAATGAGCAGTTCTTC
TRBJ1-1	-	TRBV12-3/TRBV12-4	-	CASSLQVGPEAFF	TGTGCCAGCAGTCTACAGGTAGGACCTGAAGCTTTCTTT
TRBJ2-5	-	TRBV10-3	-	CAIARGGGGEETQYF	TGTGCCATCGCCCGAGGTGGGGGGGGCGAGGAGACCCAGTACTTC
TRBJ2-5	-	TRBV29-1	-	CSVVFQETQYF	TGCAGCGTTGTCTTCCAAGAGACCCAGTACTTC
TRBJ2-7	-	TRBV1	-	CTSSLSGSSYEQYF	TGCACCAGCAGCCTTAGCGGTTCCTCCTACGAGCAGTACTTC
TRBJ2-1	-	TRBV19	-	CARPRGRSSYNEQFF	TGTGCCAGACCCCGAGGGAGGAGCTCCTACAATGAGCAGTTCTTC
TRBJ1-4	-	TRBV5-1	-	CASRHLRGTGREKLFF	TGCGCCAGCAGACACCTCCGGGGGACGGGCAGGGAAAAACTGTTTTTT
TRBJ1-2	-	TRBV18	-	CASLMGQTSAFYGYTF	TGTGCCAGCTTAATGGGACAAACTTCGGCCTTCTATGGCTACACCTTC
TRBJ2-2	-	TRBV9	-	CASSVAIAGELFF	TGTGCCAGCAGCGTAGCTATAGCCGGGGAGCTGTTTTTT
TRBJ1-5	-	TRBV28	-	CASSTLRAGSNQPQHF	TGTGCCAGCAGTACCTTGAGGGCTGGGAGCAATCAGCCCCAGCATTTT
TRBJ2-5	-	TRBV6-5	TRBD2	CASRGLEGETQYF	TGTGCCAGCAGAGGACTAGAGGGAGAGACCCAGTACTTC
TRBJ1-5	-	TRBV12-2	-	CASRLPSKTLNQPQHF	TGTGCAAGTCGCTTACCATCGAAAACCCTAAATCAGCCCCAGCATTTT
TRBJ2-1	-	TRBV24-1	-	CATSLNRAINVEQFF	TGTGCCACCTCTCTCAACAGGGCTATCAATGTAGAGCAGTTCTTC
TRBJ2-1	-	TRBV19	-	CASSMGSGVDEQFF	TGTGCCAGTAGTATGGGTAGCGGAGTGGATGAGCAGTTCTTC
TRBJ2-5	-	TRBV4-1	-	CASSREPRGAETQYF	TGCGCCAGCAGCCGGGAGCCCCGGGGGGCAGAGACCCAGTACTTC
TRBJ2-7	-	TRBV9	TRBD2	CASSVDLAGLEQYF	TGTGCCAGCAGCGTAGATCTAGCGGGACTCGAGCAGTACTTC
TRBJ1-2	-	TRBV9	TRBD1	CASSPIGTDGYTF	TGTGCCAGCAGCCCTATTGGGACAGATGGCTACACCTTC
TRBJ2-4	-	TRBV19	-	CASSTGHLAKNIQYF	TGTGCCAGTAGTACCGGACACTTAGCCAAAAACATTCAGTACTTC
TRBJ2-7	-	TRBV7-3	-	CASSPQGGKDEQYF	TGTGCCAGCAGCCCCCAGGGGGGAAAGGACGAGCAGTACTTC
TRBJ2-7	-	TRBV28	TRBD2	CASSFPLGGSSYEQYF	TGTGCCAGCAGTTTCCCTTTAGGCGGGAGCTCCTACGAGCAGTACTTC
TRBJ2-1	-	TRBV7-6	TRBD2	CASWPSGRGSYNEQFF	TGTGCCTCCTGGCCTAGCGGGAGAGGGTCCTACAATGAGCAGTTCTTC